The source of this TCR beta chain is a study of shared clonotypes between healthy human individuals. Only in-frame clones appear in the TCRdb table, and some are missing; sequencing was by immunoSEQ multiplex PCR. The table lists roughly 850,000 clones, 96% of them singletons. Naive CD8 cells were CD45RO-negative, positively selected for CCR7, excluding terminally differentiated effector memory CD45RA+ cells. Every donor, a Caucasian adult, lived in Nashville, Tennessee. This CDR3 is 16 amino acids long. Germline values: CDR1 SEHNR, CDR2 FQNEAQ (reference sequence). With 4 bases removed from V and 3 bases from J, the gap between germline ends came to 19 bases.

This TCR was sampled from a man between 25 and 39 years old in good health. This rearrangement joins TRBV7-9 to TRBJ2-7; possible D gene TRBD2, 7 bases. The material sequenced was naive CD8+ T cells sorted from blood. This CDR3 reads CASSSEGGYRDYEQYF. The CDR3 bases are TGTGCCAGCAGCTCAGAGGGGGGGTACAGGGACTACGAGCAGTACTTC.